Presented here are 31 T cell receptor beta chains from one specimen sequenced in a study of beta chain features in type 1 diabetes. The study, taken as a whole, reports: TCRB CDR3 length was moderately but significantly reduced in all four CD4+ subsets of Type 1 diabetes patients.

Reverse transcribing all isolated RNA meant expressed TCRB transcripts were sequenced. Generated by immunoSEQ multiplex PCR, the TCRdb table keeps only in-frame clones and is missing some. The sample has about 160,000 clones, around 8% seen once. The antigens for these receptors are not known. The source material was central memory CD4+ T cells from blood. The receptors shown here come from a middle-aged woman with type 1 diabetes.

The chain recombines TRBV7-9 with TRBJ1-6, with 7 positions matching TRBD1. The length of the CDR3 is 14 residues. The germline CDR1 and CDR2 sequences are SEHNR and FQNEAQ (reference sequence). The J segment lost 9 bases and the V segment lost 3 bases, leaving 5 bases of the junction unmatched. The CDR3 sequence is CASSFWTGGSPLHF. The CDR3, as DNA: TGTGCCAGCAGCTTTTGGACAGGCGGTTCACCCCTCCACTTT.

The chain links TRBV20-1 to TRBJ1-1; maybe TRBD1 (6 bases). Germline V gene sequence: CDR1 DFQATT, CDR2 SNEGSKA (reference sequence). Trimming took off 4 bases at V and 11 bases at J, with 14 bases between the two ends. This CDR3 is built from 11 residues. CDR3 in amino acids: CSANVGRGAFF. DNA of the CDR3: TGCAGTGCTAATGTGGGCAGGGGCGCTTTCTTT.

The CDR3 DNA reads TGTGCCAGCAGGCCAGGGGCCGGGGAGCTGTTTTTT. Its protein product is CASRPGAGELFF. The chain combines TRBV6-6 with TRBJ2-2; maybe TRBD1 (6 bases). CDR1 and CDR2 from the germline V gene are MNHNY and SVGAGI (reference sequence). CDR3 length: 12 amino acids. V lost 6 bases, J lost 6 bases, and 8 bases lay in between.

The CDR3 protein is CASSFRLADEQFF. DNA for the CDR3: TGTGCCAGCAGCTTCAGACTAGCGGATGAGCAGTTCTTC. The V gene is TRBV7-2, the J gene TRBJ2-1, with TRBD2 identical over 9 bases. Trimming cost V 3 bases and J 8 bases; bases outside gene matches: 2. This CDR3 is built from 13 residues. The germline gives CDR1 SGHTA, CDR2 FQGNSA.

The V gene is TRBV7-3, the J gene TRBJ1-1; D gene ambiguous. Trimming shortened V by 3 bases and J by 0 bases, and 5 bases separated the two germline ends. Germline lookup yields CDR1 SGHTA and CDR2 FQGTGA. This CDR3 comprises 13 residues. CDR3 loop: CASSFAVNTEAFF. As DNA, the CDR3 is TGTGCCAGCAGCTTCGCAGTGAACACTGAAGCTTTCTTT.

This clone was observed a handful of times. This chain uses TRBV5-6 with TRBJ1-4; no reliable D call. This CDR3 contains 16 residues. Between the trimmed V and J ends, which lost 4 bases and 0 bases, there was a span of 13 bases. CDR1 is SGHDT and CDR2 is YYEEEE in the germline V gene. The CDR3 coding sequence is TGTGCCAGCAGCCTGCGAGGACTTGCAACTAATGAAAAACTGTTTTTT. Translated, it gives CASSLRGLATNEKLFF.

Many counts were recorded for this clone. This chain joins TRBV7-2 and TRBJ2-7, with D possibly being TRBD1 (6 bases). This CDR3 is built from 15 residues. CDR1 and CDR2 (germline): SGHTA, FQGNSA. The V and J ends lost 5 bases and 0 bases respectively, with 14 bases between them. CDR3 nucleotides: TGTGCCAGCAGCCCAGGACAGTCGAGCTCCTACGAGCAGTACTTC. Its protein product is CASSPGQSSSYEQYF.

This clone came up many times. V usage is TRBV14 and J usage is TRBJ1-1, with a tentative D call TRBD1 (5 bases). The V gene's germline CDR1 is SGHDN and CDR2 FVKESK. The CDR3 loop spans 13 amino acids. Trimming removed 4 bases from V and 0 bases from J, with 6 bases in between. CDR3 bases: TGTGCCAGCAGCCCCAGGGTGAACACTGAAGCTTTCTTT. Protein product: CASSPRVNTEAFF. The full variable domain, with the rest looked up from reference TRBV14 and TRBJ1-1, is EAGVTQFPSHSVIEKGQTVTLRCDPISGHDNLYWYRRVMGKEIKFLLHFVKESKQDESGMPNNRFLAERTGGTYSTLKVQPAELEDSGVYFCASSPRVNTEAFFGQGTRLTVV.

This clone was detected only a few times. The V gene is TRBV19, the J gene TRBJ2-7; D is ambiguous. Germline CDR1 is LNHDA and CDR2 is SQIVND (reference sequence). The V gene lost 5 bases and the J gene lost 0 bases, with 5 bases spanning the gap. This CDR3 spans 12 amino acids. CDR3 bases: TGTGCCAGTAGTCACGGCTCCTACGAGCAGTACTTC. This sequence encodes CASSHGSYEQYF.

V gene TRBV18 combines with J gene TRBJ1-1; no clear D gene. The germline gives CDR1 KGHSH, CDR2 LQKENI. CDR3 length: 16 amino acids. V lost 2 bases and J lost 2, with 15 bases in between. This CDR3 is CASSPEGGRLNTEAFF. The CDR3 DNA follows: TGTGCCAGCTCACCAGAGGGAGGCCGTCTTAACACTGAAGCTTTCTTT. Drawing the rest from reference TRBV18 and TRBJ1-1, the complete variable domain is NAGVMQNPRHLVRRRGQEARLRCSPMKGHSHVYWYRQLPEEGLKFMVYLQKENIIDESGMPKERFSAEFPKEGPSILRIQQVVRGDSAAYFCASSPEGGRLNTEAFFGQGTRLTVV.

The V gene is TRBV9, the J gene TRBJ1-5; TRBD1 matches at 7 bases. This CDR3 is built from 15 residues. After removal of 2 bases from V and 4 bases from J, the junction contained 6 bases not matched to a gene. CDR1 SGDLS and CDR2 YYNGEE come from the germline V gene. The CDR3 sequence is CASSVSGTVNQPQHF. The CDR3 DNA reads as TGTGCCAGCAGCGTCTCCGGGACAGTTAATCAGCCCCAGCATTTT.

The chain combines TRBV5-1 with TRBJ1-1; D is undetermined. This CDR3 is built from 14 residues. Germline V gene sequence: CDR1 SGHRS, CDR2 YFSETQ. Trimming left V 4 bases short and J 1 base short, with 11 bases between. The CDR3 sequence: CASSPWEGNTEAFF. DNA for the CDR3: TGCGCCAGCAGCCCGTGGGAGGGGAACACTGAAGCTTTCTTT. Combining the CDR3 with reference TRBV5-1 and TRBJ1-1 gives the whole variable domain KAGVTQTPRYLIKTRGQQVTLSCSPISGHRSVSWYQQTPGQGLQFLFEYFSETQRNKGNFPGRFSGRQFSNSRSEMNVSTLELGDSALYLCASSPWEGNTEAFFGQGTRLTVV.

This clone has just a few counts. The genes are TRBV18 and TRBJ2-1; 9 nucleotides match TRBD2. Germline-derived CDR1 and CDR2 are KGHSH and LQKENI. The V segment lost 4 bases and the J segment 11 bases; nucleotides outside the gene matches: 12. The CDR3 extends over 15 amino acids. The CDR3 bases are TGTGCCAGCTCACGAGAATCCGGGACTAGCATTAAGCAGTTCTTC. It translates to CASSRESGTSIKQFF.

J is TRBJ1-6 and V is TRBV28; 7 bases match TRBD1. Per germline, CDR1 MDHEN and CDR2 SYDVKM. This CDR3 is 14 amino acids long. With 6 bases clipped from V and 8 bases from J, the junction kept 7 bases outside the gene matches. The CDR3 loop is CASRVAGGYSPLHF. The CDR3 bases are TGTGCCAGCAGGGTAGCAGGGGGATATTCACCCCTCCACTTT.

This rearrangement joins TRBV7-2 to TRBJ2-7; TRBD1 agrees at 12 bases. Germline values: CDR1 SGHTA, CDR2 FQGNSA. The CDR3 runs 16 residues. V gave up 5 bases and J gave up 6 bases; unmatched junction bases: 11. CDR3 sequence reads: CASSTYPGTGGGEQYF. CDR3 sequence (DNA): TGTGCCAGCAGCACGTACCCCGGGACAGGGGGCGGCGAGCAGTACTTC.

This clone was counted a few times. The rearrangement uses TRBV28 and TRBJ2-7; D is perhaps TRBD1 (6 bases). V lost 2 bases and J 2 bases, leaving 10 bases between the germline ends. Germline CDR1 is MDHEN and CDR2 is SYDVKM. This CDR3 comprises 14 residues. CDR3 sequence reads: CASSLAQGTYEQYF. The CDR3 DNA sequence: TGTGCCAGCAGTTTAGCACAGGGAACCTACGAGCAGTACTTC.

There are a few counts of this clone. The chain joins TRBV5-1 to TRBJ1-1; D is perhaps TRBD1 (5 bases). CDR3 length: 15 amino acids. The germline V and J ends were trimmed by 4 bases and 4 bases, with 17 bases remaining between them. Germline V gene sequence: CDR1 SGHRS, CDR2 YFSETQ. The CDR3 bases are TGCGCCAGCAGCCTGAAGACAGACGGGAGCACTGAAGCTTTCTTT. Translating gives CASSLKTDGSTEAFF. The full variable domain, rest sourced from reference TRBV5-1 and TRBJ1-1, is KAGVTQTPRYLIKTRGQQVTLSCSPISGHRSVSWYQQTPGQGLQFLFEYFSETQRNKGNFPGRFSGRQFSNSRSEMNVSTLELGDSALYLCASSLKTDGSTEAFFGQGTRLTVV.

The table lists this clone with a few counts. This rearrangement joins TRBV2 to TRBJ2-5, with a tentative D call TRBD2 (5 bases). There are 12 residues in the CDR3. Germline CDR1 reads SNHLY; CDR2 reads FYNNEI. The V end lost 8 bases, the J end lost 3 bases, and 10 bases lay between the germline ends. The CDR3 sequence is CASSRVEETQYF. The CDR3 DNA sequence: TGTGCCAGCTCGCGGGTGGAAGAGACCCAGTACTTC.

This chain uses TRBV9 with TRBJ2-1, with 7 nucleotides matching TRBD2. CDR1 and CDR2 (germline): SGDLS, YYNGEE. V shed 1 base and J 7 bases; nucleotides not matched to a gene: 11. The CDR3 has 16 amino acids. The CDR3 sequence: CASSVMGRERGNEQFF. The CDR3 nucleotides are TGTGCCAGCAGCGTAATGGGGCGGGAGAGAGGGAATGAGCAGTTCTTC.

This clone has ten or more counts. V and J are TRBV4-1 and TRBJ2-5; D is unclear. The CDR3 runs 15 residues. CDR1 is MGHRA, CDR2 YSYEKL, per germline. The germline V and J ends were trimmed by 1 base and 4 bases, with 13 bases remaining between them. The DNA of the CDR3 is TGCGCCAGCAGCCAAGCTGGTCAGGCCGGAGAGACCCAGTACTTC. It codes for CASSQAGQAGETQYF.

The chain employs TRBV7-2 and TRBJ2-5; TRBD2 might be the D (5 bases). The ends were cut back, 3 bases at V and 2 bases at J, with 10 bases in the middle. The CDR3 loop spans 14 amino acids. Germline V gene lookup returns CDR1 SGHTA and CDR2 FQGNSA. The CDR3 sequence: CASSFTAGQETQYF. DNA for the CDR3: TGTGCCAGCAGCTTCACGGCGGGTCAAGAGACCCAGTACTTC.

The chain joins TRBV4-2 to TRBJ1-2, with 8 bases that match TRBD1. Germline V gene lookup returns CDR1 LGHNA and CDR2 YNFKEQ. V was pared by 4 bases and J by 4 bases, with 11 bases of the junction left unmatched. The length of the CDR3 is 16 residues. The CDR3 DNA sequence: TGTGCCAGCAGCCGGAGCCAGGACAGGGATGGCTATGGCTACACCTTC. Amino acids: CASSRSQDRDGYGYTF.

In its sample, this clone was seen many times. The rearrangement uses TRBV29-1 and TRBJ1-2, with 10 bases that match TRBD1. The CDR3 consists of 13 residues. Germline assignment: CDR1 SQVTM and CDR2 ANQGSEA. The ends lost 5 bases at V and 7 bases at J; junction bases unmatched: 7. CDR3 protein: CSVPDRGRGGYTF. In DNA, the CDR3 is TGCAGCGTTCCCGACAGGGGGCGAGGTGGCTACACCTTC.

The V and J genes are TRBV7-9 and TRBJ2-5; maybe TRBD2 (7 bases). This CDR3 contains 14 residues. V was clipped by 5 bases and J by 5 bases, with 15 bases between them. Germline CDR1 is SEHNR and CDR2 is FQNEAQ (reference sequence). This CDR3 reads CASSRGGEGETQYF. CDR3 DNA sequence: TGTGCCAGCAGCCGAGGGGGGGAAGGTGAGACCCAGTACTTC. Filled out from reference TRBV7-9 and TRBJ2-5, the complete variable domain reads DTGVSQNPRHKITKRGQNVTFRCDPISEHNRLYWYRQTLGQGPEFLTYFQNEAQLEKSRLLSDRFSAERPKGSFSTLEIQRTEQGDSAMYLCASSRGGEGETQYFGPGTRLLVL.

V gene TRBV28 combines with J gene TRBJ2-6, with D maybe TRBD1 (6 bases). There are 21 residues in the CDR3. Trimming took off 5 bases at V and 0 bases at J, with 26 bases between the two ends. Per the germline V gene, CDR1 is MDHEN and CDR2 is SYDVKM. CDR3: CASSPTARQVGRGSGANVLTF. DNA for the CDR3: TGTGCCAGCAGTCCCACAGCCCGACAGGTAGGTCGGGGCTCTGGGGCCAACGTCCTGACTTTC. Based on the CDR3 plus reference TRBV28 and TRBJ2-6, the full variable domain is DVKVTQSSRYLVKRTGEKVFLECVQDMDHENMFWYRQDPGLGLRLIYFSYDVKMKEKGDIPEGYSVSREKKERFSLILESASTNQTSMYLCASSPTARQVGRGSGANVLTFGAGSRLTVL.

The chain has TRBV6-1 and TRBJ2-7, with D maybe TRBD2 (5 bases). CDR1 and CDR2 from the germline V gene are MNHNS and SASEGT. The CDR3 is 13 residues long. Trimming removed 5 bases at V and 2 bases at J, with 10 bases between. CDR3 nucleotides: TGTGCCAGCAGTCCGGGATTCGCCTACGAGCAGTACTTC. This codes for CASSPGFAYEQYF.

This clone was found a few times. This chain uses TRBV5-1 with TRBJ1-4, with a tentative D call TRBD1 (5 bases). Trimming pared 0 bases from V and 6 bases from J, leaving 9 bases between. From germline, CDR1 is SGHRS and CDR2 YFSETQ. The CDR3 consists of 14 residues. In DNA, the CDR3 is TGCGCCAGCAGCTTGGGACAGCCAGATGAAAAACTGTTTTTT. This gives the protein CASSLGQPDEKLFF.

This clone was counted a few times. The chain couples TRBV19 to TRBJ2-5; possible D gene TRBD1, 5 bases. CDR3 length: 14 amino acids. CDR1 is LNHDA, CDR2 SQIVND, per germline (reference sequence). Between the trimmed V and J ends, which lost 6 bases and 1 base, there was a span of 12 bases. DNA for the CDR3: TGTGCCAGTAGCCAGGGTAGTCGCCAAGAGACCCAGTACTTC. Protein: CASSQGSRQETQYF.

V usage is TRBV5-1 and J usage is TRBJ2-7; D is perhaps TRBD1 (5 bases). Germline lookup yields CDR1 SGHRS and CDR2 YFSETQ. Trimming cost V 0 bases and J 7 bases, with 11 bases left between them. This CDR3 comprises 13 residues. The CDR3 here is CASSLDLQGEQYF. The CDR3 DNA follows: TGCGCCAGCAGCTTGGACCTCCAGGGAGAGCAGTACTTC.

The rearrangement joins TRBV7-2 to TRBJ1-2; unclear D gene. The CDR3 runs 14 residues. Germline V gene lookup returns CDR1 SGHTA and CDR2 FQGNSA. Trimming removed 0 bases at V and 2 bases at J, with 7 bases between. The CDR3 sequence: CASSLAAGNYGYTF. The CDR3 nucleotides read TGTGCCAGCAGCTTAGCGGCAGGAAACTATGGCTACACCTTC. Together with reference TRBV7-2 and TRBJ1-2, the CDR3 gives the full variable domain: GAGVSQSPSNKVTEKGKDVELRCDPISGHTALYWYRQSLGQGLEFLIYFQGNSAPDKSGLPSDRFSAERTGGSVSTLTIQRTQQEDSAVYLCASSLAAGNYGYTFGSGTRLTVV.

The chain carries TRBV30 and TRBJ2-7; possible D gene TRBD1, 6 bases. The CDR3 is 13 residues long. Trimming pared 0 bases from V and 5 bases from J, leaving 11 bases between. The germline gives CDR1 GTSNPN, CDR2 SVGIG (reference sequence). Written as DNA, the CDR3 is TGTGCCTGGAGTGTCCAACAGGGCGACGAGCAGTACTTC. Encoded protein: CAWSVQQGDEQYF. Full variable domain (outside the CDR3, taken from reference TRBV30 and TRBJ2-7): SQTIHQWPATLVQPVGSPLSLECTVEGTSNPNLYWYRQAAGRGLQLLFYSVGIGQISSEVPQNLSASRPQDRQFILSSKKLLLSDSGFYLCAWSVQQGDEQYFGPGTRLTVT.